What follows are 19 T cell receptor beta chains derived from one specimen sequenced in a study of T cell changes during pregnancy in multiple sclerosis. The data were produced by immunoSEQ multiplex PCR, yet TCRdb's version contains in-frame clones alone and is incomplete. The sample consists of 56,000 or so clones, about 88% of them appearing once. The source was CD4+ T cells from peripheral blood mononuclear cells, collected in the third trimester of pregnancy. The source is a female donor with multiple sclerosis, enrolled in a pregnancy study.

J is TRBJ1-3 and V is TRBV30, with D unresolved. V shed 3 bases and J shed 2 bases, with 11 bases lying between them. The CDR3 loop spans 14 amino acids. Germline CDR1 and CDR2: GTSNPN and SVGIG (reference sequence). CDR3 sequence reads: CAWRSLGAGNTIYF. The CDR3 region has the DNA TGTGCCTGGAGGTCACTCGGGGCTGGAAACACCATATATTTT.

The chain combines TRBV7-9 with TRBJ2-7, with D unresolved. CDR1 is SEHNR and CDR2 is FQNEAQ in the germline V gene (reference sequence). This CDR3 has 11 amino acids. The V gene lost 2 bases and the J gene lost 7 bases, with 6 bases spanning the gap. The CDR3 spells CASSLPSEQYF. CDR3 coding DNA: TGTGCCAGCAGCTTACCTTCGGAGCAGTACTTC.

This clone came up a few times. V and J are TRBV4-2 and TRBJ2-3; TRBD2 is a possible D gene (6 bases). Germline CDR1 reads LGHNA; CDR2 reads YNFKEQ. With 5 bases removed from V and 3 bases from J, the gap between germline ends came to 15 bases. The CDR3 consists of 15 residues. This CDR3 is CASSETSPSTDTQYF. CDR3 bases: TGTGCCAGCAGCGAGACTAGTCCCTCTACAGATACGCAGTATTTT.

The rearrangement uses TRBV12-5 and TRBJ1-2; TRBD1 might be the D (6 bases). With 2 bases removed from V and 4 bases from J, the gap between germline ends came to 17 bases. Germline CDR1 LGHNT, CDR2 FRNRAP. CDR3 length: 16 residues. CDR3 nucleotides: TGTGCTAGTGGTTTGATCCCTCAGGGGTACGGCTATGGCTACACCTTC. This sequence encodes CASGLIPQGYGYGYTF. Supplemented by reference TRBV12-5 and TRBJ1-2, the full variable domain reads DARVTQTPRHKVTEMGQEVTMRCQPILGHNTVFWYRQTMMQGLELLAYFRNRAPLDDSGMPKDRFSAEMPDATLATLKIQPSEPRDSAVYFCASGLIPQGYGYGYTFGSGTRLTVV.

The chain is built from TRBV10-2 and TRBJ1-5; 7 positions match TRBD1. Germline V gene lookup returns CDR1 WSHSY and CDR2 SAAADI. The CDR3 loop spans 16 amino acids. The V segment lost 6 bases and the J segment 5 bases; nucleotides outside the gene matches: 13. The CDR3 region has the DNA TGCGCCAGCAGCCGACAGGGAAGCGAGGTTCATCAGCCCCAGCATTTT. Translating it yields CASSRQGSEVHQPQHF.

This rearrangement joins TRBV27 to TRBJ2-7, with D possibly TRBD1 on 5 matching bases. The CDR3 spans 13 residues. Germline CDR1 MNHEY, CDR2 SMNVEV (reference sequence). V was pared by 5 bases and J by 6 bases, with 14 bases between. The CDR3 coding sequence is TGTGCCAGCAGTCCCTCCTACCAGGGCGAGCAGTACTTC. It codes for CASSPSYQGEQYF.

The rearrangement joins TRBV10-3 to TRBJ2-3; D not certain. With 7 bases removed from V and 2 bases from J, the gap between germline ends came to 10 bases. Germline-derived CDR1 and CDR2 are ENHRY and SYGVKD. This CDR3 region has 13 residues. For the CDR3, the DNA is TGTGCCATCACAGAGGCCGTCACAGATACGCAGTATTTT. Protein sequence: CAITEAVTDTQYF.

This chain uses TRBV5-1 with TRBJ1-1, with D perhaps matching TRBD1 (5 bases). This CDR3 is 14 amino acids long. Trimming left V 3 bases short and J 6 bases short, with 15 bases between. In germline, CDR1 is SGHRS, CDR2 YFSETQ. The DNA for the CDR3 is TGCGCCAGCAGCTCAGGGTTTCGGACACCTGAAGCTTTCTTT. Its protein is CASSSGFRTPEAFF.

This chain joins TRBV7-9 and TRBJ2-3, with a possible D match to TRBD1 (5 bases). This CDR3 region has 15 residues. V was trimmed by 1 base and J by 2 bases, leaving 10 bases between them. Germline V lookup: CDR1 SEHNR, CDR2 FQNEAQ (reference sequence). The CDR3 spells CASSLGQGPTDTQYF. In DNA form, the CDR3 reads TGTGCCAGCAGCTTAGGGCAGGGCCCCACAGATACGCAGTATTTT. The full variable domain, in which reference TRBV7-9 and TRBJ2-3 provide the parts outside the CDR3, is DTGVSQNPRHKITKRGQNVTFRCDPISEHNRLYWYRQTLGQGPEFLTYFQNEAQLEKSRLLSDRFSAERPKGSFSTLEIQRTEQGDSAMYLCASSLGQGPTDTQYFGPGTRLTVL.

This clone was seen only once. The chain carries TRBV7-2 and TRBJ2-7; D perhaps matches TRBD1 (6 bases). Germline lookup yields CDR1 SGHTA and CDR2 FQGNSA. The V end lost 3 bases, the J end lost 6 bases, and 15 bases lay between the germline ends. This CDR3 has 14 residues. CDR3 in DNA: TGTGCCAGCAGCTTGGGGGCCAGCCGAGGCGAGCAGTACTTC. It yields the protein CASSLGASRGEQYF.

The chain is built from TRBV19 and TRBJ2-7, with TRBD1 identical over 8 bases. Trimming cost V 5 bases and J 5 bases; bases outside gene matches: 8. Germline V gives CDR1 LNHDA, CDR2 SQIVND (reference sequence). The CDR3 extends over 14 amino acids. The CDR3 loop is CASSPRQGNDEQYF. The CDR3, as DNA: TGTGCCAGTAGTCCTCGACAGGGGAATGACGAGCAGTACTTC.

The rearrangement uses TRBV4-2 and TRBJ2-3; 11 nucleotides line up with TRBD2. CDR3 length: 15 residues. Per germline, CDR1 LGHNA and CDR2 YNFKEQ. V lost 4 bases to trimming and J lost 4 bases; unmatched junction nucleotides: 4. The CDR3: CASSRPGLAADTQYF. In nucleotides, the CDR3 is TGTGCCAGCAGCCGTCCGGGACTAGCGGCAGATACGCAGTATTTT.

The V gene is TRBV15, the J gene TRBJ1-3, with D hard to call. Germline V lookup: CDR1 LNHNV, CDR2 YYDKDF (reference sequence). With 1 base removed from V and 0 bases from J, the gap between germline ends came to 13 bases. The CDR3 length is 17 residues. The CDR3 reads CATSRAVSDYSGNTIYF. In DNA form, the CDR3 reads TGTGCCACCAGCAGAGCGGTCAGCGATTACTCTGGAAACACCATATATTTT.

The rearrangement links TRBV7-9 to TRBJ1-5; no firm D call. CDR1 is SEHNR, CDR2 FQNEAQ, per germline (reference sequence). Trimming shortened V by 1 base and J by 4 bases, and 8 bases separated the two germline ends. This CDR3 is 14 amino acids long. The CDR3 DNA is TGTGCCAGCAGCTTAGAGCCACCGAATCAGCCCCAGCATTTT. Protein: CASSLEPPNQPQHF.

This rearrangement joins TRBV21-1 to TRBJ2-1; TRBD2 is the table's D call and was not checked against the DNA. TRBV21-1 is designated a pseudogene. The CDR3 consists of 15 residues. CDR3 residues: CASNTAGGPYNEQFF. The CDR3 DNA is TGTGCCAGCAACACAGCGGGAGGCCCATACAATGAGCAGTTCTTC.

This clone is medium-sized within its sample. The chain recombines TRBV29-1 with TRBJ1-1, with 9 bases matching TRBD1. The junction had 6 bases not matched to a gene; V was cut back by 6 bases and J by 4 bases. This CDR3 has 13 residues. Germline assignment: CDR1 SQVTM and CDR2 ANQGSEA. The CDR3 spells CSVETGGGTEAFF. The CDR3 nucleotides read TGCAGCGTGGAGACAGGGGGAGGCACTGAAGCTTTCTTT. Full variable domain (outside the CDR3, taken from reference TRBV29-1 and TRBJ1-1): SAVISQKPSRDICQRGTSLTIQCQVDSQVTMMFWYRQQPGQSLTLIATANQGSEATYESGFVIDKFPISRPNLTFSTLTVSNMSPEDSSIYLCSVETGGGTEAFFGQGTRLTVV.

The chain's CDR3 is CASSTKPGQERRGWFF. CDR3 coding DNA: TGTGCCAGCAGCACCAAACCGGGACAGGAACGACGAGGGTGGTTCTTC. This chain connects TRBV7-9 to TRBJ2-1; 8 bases match TRBD1. V gave up 5 bases and J gave up 15 bases; unmatched junction bases: 21. Germline CDR1 is SEHNR and CDR2 is FQNEAQ (reference sequence). CDR3 size: 16 residues.

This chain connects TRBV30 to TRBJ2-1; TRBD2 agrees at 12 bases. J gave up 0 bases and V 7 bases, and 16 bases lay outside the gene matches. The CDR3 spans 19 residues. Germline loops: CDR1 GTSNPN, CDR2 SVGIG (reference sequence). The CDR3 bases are TGTGCCTCCGATCCCGGGACATCGACTAGCGGGAGCTCCTACAATGAGCAGTTCTTC. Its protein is CASDPGTSTSGSSYNEQFF.

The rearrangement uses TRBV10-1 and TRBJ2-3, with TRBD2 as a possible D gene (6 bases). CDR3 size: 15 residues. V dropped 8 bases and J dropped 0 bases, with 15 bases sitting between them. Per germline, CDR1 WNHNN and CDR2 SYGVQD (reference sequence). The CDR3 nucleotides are TGCGCCAGCTCCGAAACGGGGGTTAGCACAGATACGCAGTATTTT. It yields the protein CASSETGVSTDTQYF.